The source of this T cell receptor (beta chain) is a study of cytomegalovirus exposure and HLA in healthy donors. Background on the study: A prior study identified over 100 million unique TCR beta sequences from 190 million or so T cells. General study points: Reportedly, cytomegalovirus status was diagnosed with high sensitivity and specificity. In a later analysis, parvovirus B19, influenza, CMV and Epstein-Barr virus appeared linked to several top co-occurrence clusters.

13 Jbeta primers and 60 Vbeta primers were used for the PCR. The assay was immunoSEQ multiplex PCR, and TCRdb's table has in-frame clones only and misses some. The sample lists some 30,000 clones; around 83% were seen once. Trimming removed 0 bases at V and 0 bases at J, with 7 bases between. The CDR3 covers 15 residues. Germline V lookup: CDR1 SGHRS, CDR2 YFSETQ. In this sample, this clone turned up once. As yet, its antigen is unknown. Material: PBMCs. This TCR was sampled from a woman in her late teens or twenties in good health and CMV-seronegative. The rearrangement joins TRBV5-1 to TRBJ1-5; tentatively, D is TRBD1 (5 bases). CDR3 sequence: CASSLGQNSNQPQHF. The CDR3 nucleotides read TGCGCCAGCAGCTTGGGACAGAATAGCAATCAGCCCCAGCATTTT.